Presented here are 20 T cell receptor beta chains from one specimen sequenced in a study of blood T cells in healthy people across ages. A sample-barcoded 5' primer and a J-beta primer mix were used in a second PCR of roughly 7 to 11 cycles. MiXCR, run by TCRdb on the 5' RACE reads, gives a single entry per CDR3 protein. Here the sample spans about 1.8 million distinct CDR3 sequences, around 48% being singletons. The sample consisted of blood. The receptors come from a middle-aged woman in good health.

This sequence joins TRBV2 and TRBJ2-2, with D perhaps matching TRBD1 or TRBD2 (5 bases each). Germline V gene sequence: CDR1 SNHLY, CDR2 FYNNEI. There are 15 residues in the CDR3. Trimming removed 8 bases from V and 0 bases from J, with 13 bases in between. CDR3 nucleotide sequence: TGTGCCAGCCAGGGAGTCAGACCGAACACCGGGGAGCTGTTTTTT. As protein: CASQGVRPNTGELFF.

This chain uses TRBV5-1 with TRBJ2-1; D is perhaps TRBD2 (6 bases). Trimming removed 4 bases from V and 6 bases from J, with 17 bases in between. Per germline, CDR1 SGHRS and CDR2 YFSETQ. The CDR3 has 15 amino acids. Here the CDR3 DNA reads TGCGCCAGCAGCCTAGGTGGTAAGACTAGCAATGAGCAGTTCTTC. As protein: CASSLGGKTSNEQFF.

The rearrangement uses TRBV7-9 and TRBJ1-2, with 8 bases fitting TRBD1. The trim removed 0 bases at V and 2 bases at J, leaving 5 bases unmatched. The CDR3 extends over 16 amino acids. Germline CDR1 reads SEHNR; CDR2 reads FQNEAQ (reference sequence). This chain's CDR3 is CASSLAGGQGNYGYTF. CDR3 nucleotide sequence: TGTGCCAGCAGCTTAGCGGGTGGACAGGGAAACTATGGCTACACCTTC. Full variable domain (missing parts from reference TRBV7-9 and TRBJ1-2): DTGVSQNPRHKITKRGQNVTFRCDPISEHNRLYWYRQTLGQGPEFLTYFQNEAQLEKSRLLSDRFSAERPKGSFSTLEIQRTEQGDSAMYLCASSLAGGQGNYGYTFGSGTRLTVV.

This clonotype has a handful of counts. The DNA of the CDR3 is TGTGCCAGTAGTCCCCGAAGGGGAAACAATGAGCAGTTCTTC. Translation gives CASSPRRGNNEQFF. The chain carries TRBV7-9 and TRBJ2-1; possible D gene TRBD1, 5 bases. Trimming shortened V by 9 bases and J by 5 bases, and 17 bases separated the two germline ends. The CDR3 is made up of 14 amino acids. The germline V gene encodes CDR1 SEHNR and CDR2 FQNEAQ (reference sequence).

This clonotype appeared a few times. V and J are TRBV12-5 and TRBJ2-6; D is possibly TRBD1 (6 bases). The CDR3 has 16 amino acids. CDR1 LGHNT and CDR2 FRNRAP come from the germline V gene. V dropped 6 bases and J dropped 0 bases, with 12 bases sitting between them. CDR3 nucleotide sequence: TGTGCTAGTGGCCCGGGACATCCCTCTGGGGCCAACGTCCTGACTTTC. It specifies CASGPGHPSGANVLTF.

The V and J genes are TRBV5-5 and TRBJ2-7, with D perhaps matching TRBD1 (5 bases). CDR1 SGHKS and CDR2 YYEKEE come from the germline V gene (reference sequence). The length of the CDR3 is 13 residues. V was cut by 0 bases and J by 8 bases, with 12 bases left in between. Here the CDR3 DNA reads TGTGCCAGCAGCTTGGACCAGGGTCTCCAGCAGTACTTC. Translation gives CASSLDQGLQQYF.

The V call is TRBV6-5, the J call TRBJ2-1; 12 bases are a match to TRBD2. J gave up 5 bases and V 0 bases, and 8 bases lay outside the gene matches. The CDR3 loop spans 18 amino acids. Per the germline V gene, CDR1 is MNHEY and CDR2 is SVGAGI. The CDR3 is CASSYSATSGGRNNEQFF. The CDR3 region has the DNA TGTGCCAGCAGTTACTCGGCGACTAGCGGGGGCAGAAACAATGAGCAGTTCTTC.

The chain carries TRBV15 and TRBJ1-6, with D possibly matching TRBD1 (6 bases). The V gene lost 1 base and the J gene lost 7 bases, with 14 bases spanning the gap. There are 16 residues in the CDR3. From germline, CDR1 is LNHNV and CDR2 YYDKDF (reference sequence). The CDR3 DNA follows: TGTGCCACCAGCAGAGTGGTGGGGACATCAAATTCACCCCTCCACTTT. This encodes CATSRVVGTSNSPLHF.

The V gene is TRBV4-3, the J gene TRBJ2-2, with 8 nucleotides matching TRBD1. Germline V gene data show CDR1 as LGHNA and CDR2 as YSLEER. V was clipped by 4 bases and J by 0 bases; unmatched bases: 7. The CDR3 is 17 residues long. The CDR3 here is CASSRLDRGANTGELFF. CDR3 DNA: TGCGCCAGCAGCCGCCTTGACAGGGGCGCGAACACCGGGGAGCTGTTTTTT.

This clonotype was found a few times. This rearrangement joins TRBV3-1 to TRBJ2-1, with D possibly TRBD2 on 6 matching bases. Germline V gives CDR1 LGHDT, CDR2 YNNKEL (reference sequence). Trimming removed 0 bases from V and 6 bases from J, with 12 bases in between. CDR3 length equals 15 residues. The CDR3 nucleotides read TGTGCCAGCAGCCAAGATGGGCTAGCGCCCAATGAGCAGTTCTTC. It specifies CASSQDGLAPNEQFF.

This clonotype was seen a few times. The J gene is TRBJ2-5, the V gene TRBV2; 8 bases fit TRBD2. V dropped 3 bases and J dropped 2; count of bases not matched to a gene: 2. The germline gives CDR1 SNHLY, CDR2 FYNNEI. CDR3 length: 14 amino acids. The CDR3 spells CASSDGGVQETQYF. CDR3 DNA: TGTGCCAGCAGTGACGGGGGGGTGCAAGAGACCCAGTACTTC.

This clonotype came up a few times. V gene TRBV27 combines with J gene TRBJ2-5, with D possibly matching TRBD2 (5 bases). This CDR3 is 18 amino acids long. Trimming removed 0 bases at V and 2 bases at J, with 19 bases between. CDR1 MNHEY and CDR2 SMNVEV come from the germline V gene (reference sequence). The CDR3 is CASSLSAVRSGAQETQYF. In nucleotides, the CDR3 is TGTGCCAGCAGTTTATCTGCCGTGAGGAGCGGAGCACAAGAGACCCAGTACTTC.

V gene TRBV28 combines with J gene TRBJ2-3; no firm D call. Germline-derived CDR1 and CDR2 are MDHEN and SYDVKM. Trimming took 3 bases from V and 3 from J, leaving 13 bases between them. CDR3 length: 15 amino acids. CDR3 bases: TGTGCCAGCAGTTTCCCCATCTTAGGAACAGATACGCAGTATTTT. The encoded protein is CASSFPILGTDTQYF.

The rearrangement links TRBV6-6 to TRBJ2-1; 7 bases agree with TRBD2. CDR3 size: 13 residues. CDR1 and CDR2 (germline): MNHNY, SVGAGI (reference sequence). V shed 6 bases and J 10 bases; nucleotides not matched to a gene: 9. CDR3 DNA sequence: TGTGCCAGCAGACCTAGCGGCACCTACGAGCAGTTCTTC. As protein: CASRPSGTYEQFF.

J is TRBJ2-1 and V is TRBV7-9; D may be TRBD1 (5 bases). The CDR3 loop spans 17 amino acids. The germline V and J ends were trimmed by 1 base and 7 bases, with 20 bases remaining between them. CDR1 SEHNR and CDR2 FQNEAQ come from the germline V gene (reference sequence). The chain's CDR3 is CASSLGVRQIKGNEQFF. The DNA of the CDR3 is TGTGCCAGCAGCTTAGGGGTCCGACAGATAAAAGGGAATGAGCAGTTCTTC.

V is TRBV12-3 or TRBV12-4 and J is TRBJ2-1; TRBD2 matches 11 bases. The J call could be wrong; TRBJ2-7 is a better fit for the DNA end. The CDR3 totals 16 residues. The CDR3 DNA is TGTGCCAGCAGTGGTGCGACTAGCGGGGCCTACAATGAGCAGTACTTC. Its translation: CASSGATSGAYNEQYF.

V gene TRBV12-3 or TRBV12-4 combines with J gene TRBJ2-5, with 10 bases that match TRBD1. This CDR3 contains 15 residues. The junction had 6 bases not matched to a gene; V was cut back by 3 bases and J by 5 bases. CDR3 loop: CASSFVGQGQETQYF. The CDR3 bases are TGTGCCAGCAGTTTCGTGGGACAGGGGCAGGAGACCCAGTACTTC.

V and J are TRBV25-1 and TRBJ2-1; TRBD1 agrees at 7 bases. Per the germline V gene, CDR1 is MGHDK and CDR2 is SYGVNS. The ends lost 9 bases at V and 8 bases at J; junction bases unmatched: 13. The CDR3 extends over 14 amino acids. Written as DNA, the CDR3 is TGTGCCAGTGAGGACAGGCAGCTAGCCTATGAGCAGTTCTTC. Translation: CASEDRQLAYEQFF.

J is TRBJ1-1 and V is TRBV5-1; 9 bases fit TRBD1. CDR3 length equals 12 residues. CDR1 and CDR2 from the germline V gene are SGHRS and YFSETQ. V trimming: 7 bases; J trimming: 6 bases; junction bases outside the gene matches: 4. CDR3 residues: CASSTGGPEAFF. CDR3 sequence (DNA): TGCGCCAGCTCTACAGGGGGCCCTGAAGCTTTCTTT.

This rearrangement joins TRBV4-1 to TRBJ2-3, with TRBD2 matching 16 bases. The CDR3 length is 19 residues. CDR1 and CDR2 (germline): MGHRA, YSYEKL. V dropped 4 bases and J dropped 0; count of bases not matched to a gene: 7. For the CDR3, the DNA is TGCGCCAGCAGCCCGGGACTAGCGGGGGGGCCGCGTAGCACAGATACGCAGTATTTT. Protein: CASSPGLAGGPRSTDTQYF.